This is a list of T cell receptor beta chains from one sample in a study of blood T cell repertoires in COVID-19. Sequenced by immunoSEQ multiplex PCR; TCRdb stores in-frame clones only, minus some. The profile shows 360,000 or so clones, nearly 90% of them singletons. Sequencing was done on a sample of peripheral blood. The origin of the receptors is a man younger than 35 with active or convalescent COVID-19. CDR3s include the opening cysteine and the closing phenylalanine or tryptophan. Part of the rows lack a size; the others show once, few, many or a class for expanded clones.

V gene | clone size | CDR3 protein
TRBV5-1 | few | CASSDTANSYEQYF
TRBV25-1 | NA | CASSERVGRTGSSYEQYF
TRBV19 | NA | CASSIGLAGSNEQFF
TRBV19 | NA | CASSIDFGRSTDTQYF
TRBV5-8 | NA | CASVLTGETDTQYF
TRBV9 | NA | CASSGAGGGSTIYF
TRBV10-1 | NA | CASSLVQETQYF
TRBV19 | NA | CASSIRQTYNEQFF
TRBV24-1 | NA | CATSGTESYGYTF
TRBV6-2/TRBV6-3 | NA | CASSAGTGLEKLFF
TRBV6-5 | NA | CASSRSGVFYNEQFF
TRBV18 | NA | CASSPQSSYNEQFF
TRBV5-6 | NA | CASTGTAFYGYTF
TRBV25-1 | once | CASKGGGTDHNYGYTF